This T cell receptor beta chain was recorded in a study of PD-1 blockade in classical Hodgkin lymphoma. All patients relapsed after autologous stem cell transplantation, and brentuximab vedotin exposure varied. Germline V gives CDR1 SGHTA, CDR2 FQGNSA. V shed 1 base, J shed 8 bases, and the junction held 13 bases outside the gene matches. The CDR3 totals 19 residues. TCRdb's copy holds only in-frame clones and misses some; the assay was immunoSEQ multiplex PCR. The sample comprises 30,000 to 40,000 clones, roughly 80% of which are singletons, and 32% rests with the top ten. The sequence was collected from a human donor with classical Hodgkin lymphoma. The chain is built from TRBV7-2 and TRBJ2-3, with 15 positions matching TRBD2. This material consisted of peripheral blood mononuclear cells (PBMCs), taken at baseline. The CDR3 nucleotides are TGTGCCAGCAGCTTAGGGACTAGCGGGGGGGCCGATAGACCAACTACGCAGTATTTT. It yields the protein CASSLGTSGGADRPTTQYF.